One sample yielded the 23 T cell receptor beta chains listed below, sequenced in a study of CD8+CD57+ T cells in acquired aplastic anemia. The template for TCR beta VDJ and CDR3 sequence profiling was genomic DNA. MiXCR, applied by TCRdb to the reads, yields one record per CDR3 protein. The table lists roughly 170,000 distinct CDR3 sequences, 48% of them singletons. Those patients picked for sequencing had displayed CD8+CD57+ cell expansion on flow cytometry. Sequences were obtained from sorted CD4+, CD8+, or CD8+CD57+ T cells (not recorded which) from PBMCs. The receptors stem from a human donor with aplastic anemia.

Remarks on this clonotype: The germline gene is not matched at one end of the junction; a read error may be the cause. The genes are TRBV25-1 and TRBJ2-3; tentative D call: TRBD1 (5 bases). The length of the CDR3 is 16 residues. Germline lookup yields CDR1 MGHDK and CDR2 SYGVNS. The CDR3, as DNA: TGTGCCAGCAGTGCAGGACCAGTAGGGGCCCCAGGTACGCGGTATTTT. Amino acid sequence: CASSAGPVGAPGTRYF.

This clonotype was seen a few times. The chain combines TRBV7-9 with TRBJ1-4, with no clear D. Per the germline V gene, CDR1 is SEHNR and CDR2 is FQNEAQ (reference sequence). CDR3 length equals 12 residues. Trimming pared 2 bases from V and 8 bases from J, leaving 6 bases between. CDR3 coding DNA: TGTGCCAGCAGCTTAAGCATGGAAAAACTGTTTTTT. Residues: CASSLSMEKLFF.

This clonotype was seen a few times. The genes are TRBV2 and TRBJ1-2; no clear D. The CDR3 is made up of 12 amino acids. Trimming stripped 3 bases from V and 6 bases from J, with 8 bases between. The germline CDR1 and CDR2 sequences are SNHLY and FYNNEI. CDR3 nucleotides: TGTGCCAGCAGTGATTGGGGAGATGGCTACACCTTC. Translated: CASSDWGDGYTF.

This clonotype was detected only a few times. The chain links TRBV7-2 to TRBJ2-3; TRBD2 might be the D (5 bases). The germline CDR1 and CDR2 sequences are SGHTA and FQGNSA. This CDR3 has 13 residues. The V gene lost 8 bases and the J gene lost 1 base, with 10 bases spanning the gap. The CDR3 loop reads CASGEGGTDTQYF. CDR3 nucleotide sequence: TGTGCCAGCGGTGAGGGAGGCACAGATACGCAGTATTTT.

This sequence joins TRBV5-1 and TRBJ1-6; D unclear. The V end was cut by 0 bases, the J end by 4 bases, with 8 bases between. Germline lookup yields CDR1 SGHRS and CDR2 YFSETQ. CDR3 length: 15 amino acids. The CDR3 nucleotides are TGCGCCAGCAGCTTGGGAGGGATATATAATTCACCCCTCCACTTT. Translated: CASSLGGIYNSPLHF.

The table lists this clonotype with a few counts. The chain combines TRBV20-1 with TRBJ2-7; D may be TRBD2 (6 bases). V dropped 2 bases and J dropped 4 bases, with 15 bases sitting between them. This CDR3 has 14 amino acids. Germline V gene lookup returns CDR1 DFQATT and CDR2 SNEGSKA (reference sequence). The CDR3 DNA sequence: TGCAGTGCTAGAAATCAGGACTACACTTACGAGCAGTACTTC. Translation: CSARNQDYTYEQYF.

This clonotype was picked up many times. J is TRBJ2-3 and V is TRBV19; 9 nucleotides agree with TRBD1. V gave up 4 bases and J gave up 6 bases; unmatched junction bases: 5. From germline, CDR1 is LNHDA and CDR2 SQIVND (reference sequence). The CDR3 is 14 residues long. The CDR3 DNA is TGTGCCAGTAGTAAACAGGGGGCAGATGATACGCAGTATTTT. This gives the protein CASSKQGADDTQYF.

The chain is built from TRBV4-2 and TRBJ2-3; 11 bases agree with TRBD2. Losses at the gene ends were 6 bases for V and 1 base for J; bases not matched to a gene: 15. This CDR3 has 19 residues. Per the germline V gene, CDR1 is LGHNA and CDR2 is YNFKEQ. The CDR3 protein is CASSHLSDQGLAGTDTQYF. CDR3 in DNA: TGTGCCAGCAGTCACTTATCAGATCAGGGACTAGCGGGCACAGATACGCAGTATTTT.

The chain is built from TRBV10-3 and TRBJ2-3; D not resolved. From germline, CDR1 is ENHRY and CDR2 SYGVKD. The V gene lost 10 bases and the J gene lost 3 bases, with 17 bases spanning the gap. This CDR3 region has 14 residues. The CDR3 coding sequence is TGTGCCAGCAGGCCCCATGCCACAACAGATACGCAGTATTTT. Translation: CASRPHATTDTQYF.

This clonotype was counted at least ten times. The rearrangement links TRBV20-1 to TRBJ1-3; maybe TRBD1 (5 bases). The germline V gene encodes CDR1 DFQATT and CDR2 SNEGSKA (reference sequence). This CDR3 spans 13 amino acids. The V end lost 6 bases, the J end lost 0 bases, and 9 bases lay between the germline ends. CDR3 region: CSATGISGNTIYF. Here the CDR3 DNA reads TGCAGTGCCACAGGTATCTCTGGAAACACCATATATTTT.

V gene TRBV20-1 combines with J gene TRBJ1-4, with a possible D match to TRBD1 (5 bases). V gave up 5 bases and J gave up 8 bases, with 24 bases separating them. The CDR3 consists of 16 residues. Germline assignment: CDR1 DFQATT and CDR2 SNEGSKA (reference sequence). The DNA for the CDR3 is TGCAGTGCTCTTTCTCGGGACCTACCTCAAGGAGAAAAACTGTTTTTT. This sequence encodes CSALSRDLPQGEKLFF.

The chain joins TRBV19 to TRBJ1-4, with no clear D. The CDR3 spans 14 residues. Trimming stripped 7 bases from V and 4 bases from J, with 13 bases between. Looked up from germline, CDR1 is LNHDA and CDR2 is SQIVND (reference sequence). The CDR3 DNA sequence: TGTGCCAGTACCCCCTGGTTGGGTAATGAAAAACTGTTTTTT. This translates into CASTPWLGNEKLFF. The full variable domain, its missing parts supplied by reference TRBV19 and TRBJ1-4, is DGGITQSPKYLFRKEGQNVTLSCEQNLNHDAMYWYRQDPGQGLRLIYYSQIVNDFQKGDIAEGYSVSREKKESFPLTVTSAQKNPTAFYLCASTPWLGNEKLFFGSGTQLSVL.

This clonotype has ten or more counts. This chain uses TRBV4-2 with TRBJ2-2; tentatively, D is TRBD2 (5 bases). The CDR3 runs 15 residues. Germline CDR1 is LGHNA and CDR2 is YNFKEQ. The V end lost 7 bases, the J end lost 0 bases, and 12 bases lay between the germline ends. CDR3 sequence: CASTSPGTNTGELFF. DNA of the CDR3: TGTGCCAGCACATCCCCCGGGACGAACACCGGGGAGCTGTTTTTT.

This clonotype was seen once. The V call is TRBV5-4, the J call TRBJ1-6; 8 nucleotides line up with TRBD1. Germline V gives CDR1 SGHNT, CDR2 YYREEE (reference sequence). The J segment lost 10 bases and the V segment lost 4 bases, leaving 7 bases of the junction unmatched. The CDR3 totals 14 residues. DNA of the CDR3: TGTGCCAGCAGCCTTTGGACAGGGCAATCACCCCTCCACTTT. Translating it yields CASSLWTGQSPLHF.

This rearrangement joins TRBV2 to TRBJ2-1; unclear D gene. With 6 bases removed from V and 7 bases from J, the gap between germline ends came to 10 bases. Per the germline V gene, CDR1 is SNHLY and CDR2 is FYNNEI. The CDR3 is made up of 12 amino acids. CDR3: CASSNSRNEQFF. As DNA, the CDR3 is TGTGCCAGCAGCAATAGCAGGAATGAGCAGTTCTTC.

At least ten counts were recorded for this clonotype. The rearrangement links TRBV6-1 to TRBJ1-5; D call uncertain. V lost 4 bases and J 6 bases, leaving 10 bases between the germline ends. Per germline, CDR1 MNHNS and CDR2 SASEGT. The CDR3 length is 13 residues. CDR3 nucleotides: TGTGCCAGCAGTGGTCAGGAGGGTCAGCCCCAGCATTTT. Its translation: CASSGQEGQPQHF.

The chain employs TRBV19 and TRBJ2-5; D is undetermined. This CDR3 comprises 15 residues. The V gene lost 10 bases and the J gene lost 5 bases, with 23 bases spanning the gap. Per the germline V gene, CDR1 is LNHDA and CDR2 is SQIVND (reference sequence). CDR3 bases: TGTGCCACCCGATCGGGCTCTTCCCATGGGGAGACCCAGTACTTC. This codes for CATRSGSSHGETQYF.

The chain employs TRBV2 and TRBJ1-1; D call uncertain. The CDR3 covers 15 residues. Germline CDR1 and CDR2: SNHLY and FYNNEI. V was shortened by 6 bases and J by 4 bases, with 18 bases between the two germline ends. CDR3 in amino acids: CASRKDASMTTEAFF. The CDR3 bases are TGTGCCAGCAGGAAGGACGCCTCGATGACCACTGAAGCTTTCTTT.

The chain combines TRBV5-6 with TRBJ1-5; TRBD1 is a possible D gene (6 bases). CDR1 is SGHDT, CDR2 YYEEEE, per germline. CDR3 length equals 14 residues. Trimming shortened V by 4 bases and J by 4 bases, and 12 bases separated the two germline ends. The CDR3 bases are TGTGCCAGCAGCATCCAGGGGATTAATCAGCCCCAGCATTTT. Its protein product is CASSIQGINQPQHF.

This clonotype was counted once. This may be a read error, as it is one base from a much larger clone. No conserved phenylalanine or tryptophan ends this CDR3, so it is likely a read error. The V call is TRBV11-1, the J call TRBJ1-3; 9 bases map to TRBD1. The CDR3 has 17 amino acids. Germline V lookup: CDR1 SGHAT, CDR2 FQDESV (reference sequence). V was pared by 3 bases and J by 0 bases, with 6 bases of the junction left unmatched. The CDR3 DNA reads as TGTGCCAGCAGCTTTTCGGACAGGGGATTCTCTGGAAACACCATATATCTT. Amino acid sequence: CASSFSDRGFSGNTIYL.

This clonotype was counted at least ten times. An end of the junction does not agree with germline; a read error may underlie this. The chain employs TRBV19 and TRBJ1-1, with TRBD1 as a possible D gene (6 bases). The germline V gene encodes CDR1 LNHDA and CDR2 SQIVND (reference sequence). The CDR3 sequence is 13 residues long. CDR3 bases: TGTGCCAGTAGTGACAGGTTGAACATTGAAGCTTTCTTT. As protein: CASSDRLNIEAFF.

This chain links TRBV19 with TRBJ2-1; 9 bases line up with TRBD1. After removal of 10 bases from V and 3 bases from J, the junction contained 7 bases not matched to a gene. CDR3 length equals 14 residues. Germline CDR1 LNHDA, CDR2 SQIVND (reference sequence). CDR3 sequence (DNA): TGTGCCACCGACTTGACAGGGGGCTACAATGAGCAGTTCTTC. It translates to CATDLTGGYNEQFF.

V usage is TRBV5-4 and J usage is TRBJ1-1; D is perhaps TRBD1 (6 bases). Deletions cut 1 base from V and 5 bases from J, with 15 bases between. The CDR3 has 15 amino acids. Germline CDR1 is SGHNT and CDR2 is YYREEE (reference sequence). The CDR3 sequence is CASSLWGPSGTEAFF. The CDR3 DNA sequence: TGTGCCAGCAGCTTGTGGGGGCCCTCGGGGACTGAAGCTTTCTTT.